Included here is one TCR beta chain sequence, with context. What it binds is not known. Germline loops: CDR1 MNHEY, CDR2 SVGAGI. Trimming removed 5 bases at V and 3 bases at J, with 14 bases between. This CDR3 has 14 residues. This table comes from immunoSEQ multiplex PCR, and its TCRdb copy is limited to in-frame clones, with some not included. This table holds several thousand clones, around three fifths found once. The data stem from a study of CD8 T cell repertoires and HIV-1 epitope variants. Overall study context: Epitopes were three Gag families plus Nef HW9 and YT9. Separate from the cultures, 1M uncultured T cells served as baseline.

V gene TRBV6-5 combines with J gene TRBJ2-7; D may be TRBD1 or TRBD2 (5 bases each). The receptor was isolated from a male donor with HIV. The sample was cultured CD8+ T cells derived from PBMCs. CDR3 DNA sequence: TGTGCCAGCAGTGTAGGGGCGGGTTTCTACGAGCAGTACTTC. As protein: CASSVGAGFYEQYF.